Listed here are 26 T cell receptor beta chains from one sample, sequenced in a study of cytotoxic CD8 clonotypes in ibrutinib-treated CLL (TCRdb year 2021). The time point label corresponds to: less than 30 months on ibrutinib. Library creation used the immunoSEQ multiplex PCR assay. The clones in this table, taken by TCRdb from immuneACCESS, are in-frame only. Not every clone is retained; where verified, under half of the shortfall comes from an unresolved V gene, and the cause of the rest is unknown. The sample table records tens of thousands of clones; 56% of these occur just once. The ten largest clones take up roughly 20% of the sample. This specimen was PBMCs, taken after 24 months of ibrutinib treatment. The receptors originated from a human donor with chronic lymphocytic leukemia.

The J gene is TRBJ2-1, the V gene TRBV7-2; 9 bases align to TRBD2. Germline V gene data show CDR1 as SGHTA and CDR2 as FQGNSA. The CDR3 totals 15 residues. V was pared by 9 bases and J by 2 bases, with 8 bases of the junction left unmatched. Written as DNA, the CDR3 is TGTGCCAGACTCCATAGCGGGAGACCCTACAATGAGCAGTTCTTC. Amino acids: CARLHSGRPYNEQFF.

The gene calls are TRBV2 and TRBJ2-1; possibly TRBD1 for D (6 bases). Trimming took off 11 bases at V and 4 bases at J, with 21 bases between the two ends. The CDR3 has 15 residues. Germline values: CDR1 SNHLY, CDR2 FYNNEI. CDR3 DNA sequence: TGTGCCGGCCAACGGGGCACAGGGTATTACAATGAGCAGTTCTTC. Residues: CAGQRGTGYYNEQFF.

The V call is TRBV5-1, the J call TRBJ1-5; 9 bases agree with TRBD1. V was pared by 4 bases and J by 7 bases, with 6 bases of the junction left unmatched. The CDR3 length is 14 residues. Germline-derived CDR1 and CDR2 are SGHRS and YFSETQ. The CDR3 region is CASSLTGGGQPQHF. CDR3 bases: TGCGCCAGCAGCCTCACAGGGGGCGGCCAGCCCCAGCATTTT.

The gene calls are TRBV7-6 and TRBJ2-5; D not resolved. CDR3 length: 15 residues. Trimming stripped 4 bases from V and 4 bases from J, with 16 bases between. From germline, CDR1 is SGHVS and CDR2 FNYEAQ. The CDR3, as DNA: TGTGCCAGCAGCTCAAGAGTTATGGTTTTAGAGACCCAGTACTTC. It translates to CASSSRVMVLETQYF.

In its sample, this clone was seen many times. This chain links TRBV6-5 with TRBJ2-3, with unresolved D. The germline V gene has CDR1 MNHEY and CDR2 SVGAGI. The CDR3 contains 13 residues. V gave up 6 bases and J gave up 7 bases, with 14 bases separating them. Here the CDR3 reads CASSSGLRNTQYF. The CDR3 DNA is TGTGCCAGCAGCTCGGGTCTGCGCAATACGCAGTATTTT.

This chain uses TRBV29-1 with TRBJ2-3; TRBD2 matches at 11 bases. The length of the CDR3 is 16 residues. CDR1 is SQVTM, CDR2 ANQGSEA, per germline. The junction had 10 bases not matched to a gene; V was cut back by 7 bases and J by 1 base. CDR3 protein: CSGNSGRGGGTDTQYF. DNA of the CDR3: TGCAGCGGAAATAGCGGGAGGGGAGGGGGCACAGATACGCAGTATTTT.

The chain links TRBV4-1 to TRBJ1-2; D ambiguous. With 1 base removed from V and 0 bases from J, the gap between germline ends came to 12 bases. The CDR3 has 16 amino acids. Germline CDR1 reads MGHRA; CDR2 reads YSYEKL. The CDR3 sequence: CASSQARTDANYGYTF. CDR3 nucleotide sequence: TGCGCCAGCAGCCAAGCACGGACTGACGCTAACTATGGCTACACCTTC.

The chain couples TRBV6-6 to TRBJ1-1; D might be TRBD1 (5 bases). Per germline, CDR1 MNHNY and CDR2 SVGAGI (reference sequence). This CDR3 spans 15 amino acids. Deletions cut 2 bases from V and 3 bases from J, with 13 bases between. The CDR3 nucleotides are TGTGCCAGCAGTTACGGGGCCCGACCATACACTGAAGCTTTCTTT. Its translation: CASSYGARPYTEAFF.

The sample holds a few counts of this clone. This chain links TRBV19 with TRBJ1-5; a possible D gene is TRBD1 (5 bases). CDR1 LNHDA and CDR2 SQIVND come from the germline V gene (reference sequence). V lost 3 bases and J 8 bases, leaving 11 bases between the germline ends. The CDR3 spans 13 residues. This CDR3 reads CASSIRGKEPQHF. CDR3 in DNA: TGTGCCAGTAGTATCCGGGGGAAGGAGCCCCAGCATTTT.

This clone was found a few times. This chain connects TRBV7-9 to TRBJ1-4; no clear D. V lost 2 bases, J lost 0 bases, and 4 bases lay in between. Germline V gene data show CDR1 as SEHNR and CDR2 as FQNEAQ (reference sequence). The length of the CDR3 is 14 residues. The CDR3: CASSLMATNEKLFF. The CDR3 DNA follows: TGTGCCAGCAGCTTAATGGCAACTAATGAAAAACTGTTTTTT.

The CDR3 nucleotides are TGTGCCACCAGCAGAGATAGCCGGACTGAAGCTTTCTTT. Its translation: CATSRDSRTEAFF. This chain uses TRBV15 with TRBJ1-1; D ambiguous. CDR1 and CDR2 from the germline V gene are LNHNV and YYDKDF (reference sequence). The CDR3 has 13 amino acids. V was pared by 0 bases and J by 5 bases, with 7 bases between.

This sequence joins TRBV5-1 and TRBJ2-3, with D possibly being TRBD2 (7 bases). The CDR3 is 19 amino acids. Germline loops: CDR1 SGHRS, CDR2 YFSETQ. V was cut by 4 bases and J by 4 bases, with 28 bases left in between. CDR3 nucleotides: TGCGCCAGCAGCCGGGCGTTGGGGGGGCCGTCTTTTTTGGCAGATACGCAGTATTTT. It translates to CASSRALGGPSFLADTQYF.

This clone came up a few times. The chain combines TRBV4-1 with TRBJ2-1; perhaps TRBD2 as D (5 bases). Per the germline V gene, CDR1 is MGHRA and CDR2 is YSYEKL. Deletions cut 4 bases from V and 5 bases from J, with 12 bases between. The CDR3 loop spans 14 amino acids. CDR3 loop: CASSRGGRDNEQFF. As DNA, the CDR3 is TGCGCCAGCAGCCGAGGCGGGCGGGACAATGAGCAGTTCTTC.

In this sample, this clone turned up many times. The CDR3 coding sequence is TGTGCCAGCAGTAAAGGGCTCATCCAGCATTTT. This sequence encodes CASSKGLIQHF. The chain recombines TRBV7-9 with TRBJ1-5; the D is unclear. The CDR3 consists of 11 residues. The V end was cut by 6 bases, the J end by 12 bases, with 12 bases between. Germline CDR1 and CDR2: SEHNR and FQNEAQ (reference sequence).

This clone was recorded a few times. The V gene is TRBV19, the J gene TRBJ1-3, with D possibly being TRBD1 (5 bases). Trimming took 6 bases from V and 0 from J, leaving 12 bases between them. CDR1 and CDR2 from the germline V gene are LNHDA and SQIVND (reference sequence). CDR3 length: 15 residues. The CDR3 DNA follows: TGTGCCAGTAGGGGGGACCGGTACTCTGGAAACACCATATATTTT. Protein product: CASRGDRYSGNTIYF.

There are a few counts of this clone. This chain uses TRBV15 with TRBJ1-1; D unclear. The CDR3 has 15 amino acids. The germline V gene has CDR1 LNHNV and CDR2 YYDKDF (reference sequence). The ends were cut back, 1 base at V and 0 bases at J, with 9 bases in the middle. CDR3 nucleotides: TGTGCCACCAGCAGAGTAAGGGCGATGAACACTGAAGCTTTCTTT. Protein: CATSRVRAMNTEAFF.

This chain links TRBV9 with TRBJ1-1, with D uncertain. The CDR3 sequence is 17 residues long. CDR1 SGDLS and CDR2 YYNGEE come from the germline V gene. V dropped 4 bases and J dropped 0 bases, with 19 bases sitting between them. CDR3 in DNA: TGTGCCAGCAGCTCAGGTAAATACGGGCACCTGAACACTGAAGCTTTCTTT. Translating gives CASSSGKYGHLNTEAFF.

This chain uses TRBV6-5 with TRBJ2-5; TRBD2 matches at 14 bases. Germline V gene lookup returns CDR1 MNHEY and CDR2 SVGAGI. CDR3 size: 15 residues. V gave up 8 bases and J gave up 4 bases; unmatched junction bases: 6. In DNA form, the CDR3 reads TGTGCCAGCGGCGGGACTAGCGGGAGCCGAGAGACCCAGTACTTC. This gives the protein CASGGTSGSRETQYF.

This chain connects TRBV5-6 to TRBJ2-3, with 10 bases fitting TRBD2. V shed 7 bases, J shed 0 bases, and the junction held 8 bases outside the gene matches. The CDR3 is made up of 16 amino acids. Germline CDR1 is SGHDT and CDR2 is YYEEEE. The CDR3 sequence: CASQDSGRRSTDTQYF. CDR3 in DNA: TGTGCCAGCCAAGATAGCGGGAGGCGTAGCACAGATACGCAGTATTTT.

The V and J genes are TRBV30 and TRBJ1-1; 8 bases agree with TRBD1. V trimming: 2 bases; J trimming: 10 bases; junction bases outside the gene matches: 18. Germline CDR1 and CDR2: GTSNPN and SVGIG (reference sequence). The CDR3 spans 16 residues. The CDR3 nucleotides read TGTGCCTGGAGTACCAACCTGAAGACAGGGGCTCAAGGAGCTTTCTTT. It yields the protein CAWSTNLKTGAQGAFF.

This clone has only a few counts. The gene calls are TRBV20-1 and TRBJ1-1; D is ambiguous. Deletions cut 2 bases from V and 10 bases from J, with 8 bases between. CDR1 DFQATT and CDR2 SNEGSKA come from the germline V gene (reference sequence). There are 10 residues in the CDR3. CDR3 coding DNA: TGCAGTGCTAGATCGCGATTAGCTTTCTTT. It yields the protein CSARSRLAFF.

This clone was found many times. V and J are TRBV7-2 and TRBJ1-3; TRBD1 agrees at 7 bases. The CDR3 is 18 residues long. V lost 1 base to trimming and J lost 0 bases; unmatched junction nucleotides: 9. Germline V gene lookup returns CDR1 SGHTA and CDR2 FQGNSA. The CDR3 protein is CASSLGPGGTLSGNTIYF. The CDR3 bases are TGTGCCAGCAGCTTAGGTCCAGGGGGGACTCTCTCTGGAAACACCATATATTTT.

V and J are TRBV29-1 and TRBJ1-1; D gene ambiguous. Deletions cut 7 bases from V and 3 bases from J, with 15 bases between. CDR1 and CDR2 from the germline V gene are SQVTM and ANQGSEA. This CDR3 contains 13 residues. For the CDR3, the DNA is TGCAGCGCACAGTTGGGGAGGTACACTGAAGCTTTCTTT. Translated: CSAQLGRYTEAFF.

In its sample, this clone was seen many times. V usage is TRBV2 and J usage is TRBJ1-2; TRBD1 matches 7 bases. CDR1 is SNHLY, CDR2 FYNNEI, per germline. The CDR3 sequence is 14 residues long. V gave up 6 bases and J gave up 5 bases; unmatched junction bases: 9. The CDR3 sequence is CASRDTGTVYGYTF. CDR3 bases: TGTGCCAGCAGGGACACCGGGACAGTATATGGCTACACCTTC. Full variable domain (rest looked up from reference TRBV2 and TRBJ1-2): EPEVTQTPSHQVTQMGQEVILRCVPISNHLYFYWYRQILGQKVEFLVSFYNNEISEKSEIFDDQFSVERPDGSNFTLKIRSTKLEDSAMYFCASRDTGTVYGYTFGSGTRLTVV.

The chain has TRBV30 and TRBJ1-4; D remains ambiguous. CDR3 size: 13 residues. Per the germline V gene, CDR1 is GTSNPN and CDR2 is SVGIG (reference sequence). Trimming left V 2 bases short and J 11 bases short, with 15 bases between. CDR3 protein: CAWSPPPEWKLFF. The CDR3 coding sequence is TGTGCCTGGAGTCCCCCCCCGGAGTGGAAACTGTTTTTT.

The V gene is TRBV5-4, the J gene TRBJ1-5; D not certain. Germline V CDR1 and CDR2: SGHNT, YYREEE (reference sequence). This CDR3 has 15 residues. V was shortened by 6 bases and J by 0 bases, with 13 bases between the two germline ends. Here the CDR3 reads CASKPGPYSNQPQHF. CDR3 nucleotides: TGTGCCAGCAAGCCGGGCCCTTATAGCAATCAGCCCCAGCATTTT. Supplemented by reference TRBV5-4 and TRBJ1-5, the full variable domain reads ETGVTQSPTHLIKTRGQQVTLRCSSQSGHNTVSWYQQALGQGPQFIFQYYREEENGRGNFPPRFSGLQFPNYSSELNVNALELDDSALYLCASKPGPYSNQPQHFGDGTRLSIL.